These 8 T cell receptor beta chains came from one sample sequenced in a study of CD8 T cells in ankylosing spondylitis. TCRdb independently ran MiXCR on the 5' RACE reads; one entry per CDR3 protein. Counted here are about 480,000 distinct CDR3 sequences, over 15% occurring once; the ten biggest clones make up just over 1%. Study conclusions and caveats: A motif of roughly eight highly homologous TCR beta variants was seen as apparently characteristic of ankylosing spondylitis blood.

Their antigens are not known. The source material was blood, either unsorted or a sorted T cell fraction (not recorded which). The source of these receptors is a male donor with ankylosing spondylitis.

Only a few counts were recorded for this clonotype. The chain links TRBV5-1 to TRBJ1-1, with no clear D. V was pared by 1 base and J by 5 bases, with 18 bases between. This CDR3 is built from 16 residues. In germline, CDR1 is SGHRS, CDR2 YFSETQ. As DNA, the CDR3 is TGCGCCAGCAGCTTGACGGGCAATGCGGGAAGAACTGAAGCTTTCTTT. It yields the protein CASSLTGNAGRTEAFF.

This clonotype was counted ten times or more. The chain links TRBV12-3 or TRBV12-4 to TRBJ1-4, with D perhaps matching TRBD1 (5 bases). With 6 bases removed from V and 0 bases from J, the gap between germline ends came to 11 bases. CDR3 length: 15 amino acids. The CDR3: CASRPQGATNEKLFF. In nucleotides, the CDR3 is TGTGCCAGCAGACCCCAGGGAGCAACTAATGAAAAACTGTTTTTT.

This clonotype was observed a few times. The chain is built from TRBV10-3 and TRBJ1-4; D perhaps matches TRBD1 (6 bases). The CDR3 is 15 residues long. Germline lookup yields CDR1 ENHRY and CDR2 SYGVKD. The V gene lost 4 bases and the J gene lost 5 bases, with 14 bases spanning the gap. CDR3 region: CAISVGGQPNEKLFF. CDR3 nucleotides: TGTGCCATCAGTGTCGGGGGACAACCGAATGAAAAACTGTTTTTT.

The V and J genes are TRBV4-2 and TRBJ2-2; TRBD2 aligns across 10 bases. The germline V gene encodes CDR1 LGHNA and CDR2 YNFKEQ. V trimming: 5 bases; J trimming: 1 base; junction bases outside the gene matches: 10. The CDR3 is 18 amino acids. CDR3 sequence: CASSTLVGLAENTGELFF. CDR3 in DNA: TGTGCCAGCAGCACCTTGGTTGGACTAGCGGAGAACACCGGGGAGCTGTTTTTT.

Only a few counts were recorded for this clonotype. V is TRBV12-3 or TRBV12-4 and J is TRBJ2-6; D is ambiguous. With 6 bases removed from V and 2 bases from J, the gap between germline ends came to 11 bases. This CDR3 is 15 amino acids long. This CDR3 reads CASSPRFAGANVLTF. CDR3 in DNA: TGTGCCAGCAGCCCTCGGTTCGCTGGGGCCAACGTCCTGACTTTC.

This clonotype was picked up a small number of times. The chain carries TRBV28 and TRBJ1-3, with D perhaps matching TRBD1 (5 bases). V lost 5 bases to trimming and J lost 0 bases, with 11 bases between them. The CDR3 loop spans 15 amino acids. Germline V gene sequence: CDR1 MDHEN, CDR2 SYDVKM. The CDR3 sequence is CASSPGGYSGNTIYF. In nucleotides, the CDR3 is TGTGCCAGCAGTCCCGGGGGGTACTCTGGAAACACCATATATTTT.

The V call is TRBV7-2, the J call TRBJ2-5; D tentatively fits TRBD1 or TRBD2 (7 bases each). Germline V CDR1 and CDR2: SGHTA, FQGNSA. Trimming removed 1 base from V and 1 base from J, with 13 bases in between. There are 16 residues in the CDR3. The CDR3 region is CASSLGQGGVQETQYF. CDR3 DNA sequence: TGTGCCAGCAGCTTAGGGCAGGGGGGGGTCCAAGAGACCCAGTACTTC. The full variable domain, completed using reference TRBV7-2 and TRBJ2-5, is GAGVSQSPSNKVTEKGKDVELRCDPISGHTALYWYRQSLGQGLEFLIYFQGNSAPDKSGLPSDRFSAERTGGSVSTLTIQRTQQEDSAVYLCASSLGQGGVQETQYFGPGTRLLVL.

This clonotype was recorded a few times. One end of the junction does not line up with germline, which may come from a read error. The J gene is TRBJ1-3, the V gene TRBV9; D not resolved. Germline V CDR1 and CDR2: SGDLS, YYNGEE. CDR3 size: 14 residues. This CDR3 reads CASSTGYSENTIYF. CDR3 sequence (DNA): TGTGCCAGCAGCACCGGGTACTCTGAAAACACCATATATTTT. The full variable domain, with the rest looked up from reference TRBV9 and TRBJ1-3, is DSGVTQTPKHLITATGQRVTLRCSPRSGDLSVYWYQQSLDQGLQFLIQYYNGEERAKGNILERFSAQQFPDLHSELNLSSLELGDSALYFCASSTGYSENTIYFGEGSWLTVV.